The clone carrying this TCR beta chain has at least ten counts. Its antigen remains unknown. This sample stems from a study of Graves' ophthalmopathy and Graves' hyperthyroidism. RNA transcripts were the template, and TCR beta CDR3 regions were amplified from them. Second-round multiplex PCR followed a first-round RT-PCR using HTBI primers. TCRdb independently ran MiXCR on the multiplex PCR reads; one entry per CDR3 protein. The table shows tens of thousands of distinct CDR3 sequences, with under 55% occurring only once. With 4 bases clipped from V and 4 bases from J, the junction kept 4 bases outside the gene matches. The CDR3 loop spans 14 amino acids. Per the germline V gene, CDR1 is SGHRS and CDR2 is YFSETQ. General study results and limits: Clonotypes were expanded in thyroid at above 0.001 frequency, and most also appeared in blood.

This receptor was obtained from an adult woman with Graves' ophthalmopathy. Material: peripheral blood. The chain uses TRBV5-1 and TRBJ2-5; 10 bases fit TRBD1. The CDR3 here is CASSARTGGETQYF. CDR3 bases: TGCGCCAGCAGCGCCCGGACAGGGGGAGAGACCCAGTACTTC.